This T cell receptor (beta chain) was sequenced for a study of shared clonotypes between healthy human individuals. Study at large: In total, the donors were a couple of women and a few men aged 18 to 49. Whole-study findings and limits: Non-shared clonotypes showed lower generation probabilities than clonotypes common to all four donors. It was only blood that was sampled, and tissue repertoires likely differ.

Comments on this clone: Its antigen is not identified.

Looked up from germline, CDR1 is MDHEN and CDR2 is SYDVKM. The CDR3 covers 14 residues. V lost 2 bases to trimming and J lost 8 bases, with 15 bases between them. Method: immunoSEQ multiplex PCR; TCRdb's copy keeps in-frame clones and lacks some. The table has 600,000 to 750,000 clones, less than 95% seen once. The receptor comes from a man aged 18 to 35 in good health. Some clones in this sample may be carry-over from other donors' samples. The sequencing sample was made of memory CD8+ T cells from PBMCs. Subset reported: CD45RO+ cells pooled with CCR7-negative TemRA cells. V is TRBV28 and J is TRBJ1-2; D unresolved. The CDR3 region is CASSLPSVLLGYTF. The CDR3 coding sequence is TGTGCCAGCAGTTTACCCTCAGTCTTGTTAGGCTACACCTTC.